The 13 T cell receptor beta chains below were found in one sample sequenced in a study of T cell responses to AZD1222 COVID-19 vaccine. The table came from immunoSEQ multiplex PCR; TCRdb's copy has only in-frame clones and leaves some out. Of some 150,000 clones listed, more than 90% are singletons. Material: peripheral blood, obtained 28 days after the second AZD1222 dose. The source of these receptors is an adult who received the AZD1222 COVID-19 vaccine.

The gene calls are TRBV5-1 and TRBJ1-2, with a tentative D call TRBD1 (6 bases). Germline loops: CDR1 SGHRS, CDR2 YFSETQ. Trimming removed 0 bases at V and 5 bases at J, with 11 bases between. The CDR3 runs 14 residues. The CDR3 nucleotides are TGCGCCAGCAGCTTGGAGGACAGTTATTATGGCTACACCTTC. This sequence encodes CASSLEDSYYGYTF.

The genes are TRBV30 and TRBJ1-2; possible D gene TRBD1, 5 bases. The germline gives CDR1 GTSNPN, CDR2 SVGIG (reference sequence). The CDR3 is 14 amino acids. V was pared by 3 bases and J by 8 bases, with 19 bases between. The CDR3 here is CAWSRKGTAIGYTF. The CDR3 region has the DNA TGTGCCTGGAGCAGGAAAGGGACGGCGATCGGCTACACCTTC.

For this clone: A junction boundary mismatches the germline segment, possibly from a read error. The chain couples TRBV4-3 to TRBJ1-5, with D unclear. Per germline, CDR1 LGHNA and CDR2 YSLEER. The CDR3 totals 11 residues. The CDR3 loop reads CASSPSGDGDF. For the CDR3, the DNA is TGCGCCAGCAGCCCCAGTGGCGATGGGGATTTT.

The J gene is TRBJ1-2, the V gene TRBV4-1; D call uncertain. Trimming shortened V by 3 bases and J by 4 bases, and 21 bases separated the two germline ends. Per the germline V gene, CDR1 is MGHRA and CDR2 is YSYEKL. This CDR3 comprises 17 residues. CDR3 DNA: TGCGCCAGCAGCCATATAGGGCAGACGGAGGTGGGCTATGGCTACACCTTC. This gives the protein CASSHIGQTEVGYGYTF.

The genes are TRBV19 and TRBJ2-5; 7 bases line up with TRBD2. Trimming took 6 bases from V and 5 from J; bases not matched to a gene: 9. This CDR3 is 14 amino acids long. Per the germline V gene, CDR1 is LNHDA and CDR2 is SQIVND (reference sequence). CDR3 sequence: CASRIGREEETQYF. The CDR3 DNA reads TGTGCCAGTAGGATTGGGAGGGAGGAGGAGACCCAGTACTTC.

This clone was seen only once. The chain couples TRBV19 to TRBJ1-5; 11 bases match TRBD1. Trimming removed 5 bases from V and 6 bases from J; junction bases left unmatched: 3. CDR3 length: 14 amino acids. Germline assignment: CDR1 LNHDA and CDR2 SQIVND (reference sequence). The CDR3 sequence is CASSRTGGGQPQHF. The CDR3 region has the DNA TGTGCCAGTAGTCGGACAGGGGGCGGTCAGCCCCAGCATTTT.

The DNA for the CDR3 is TGTGCCAGCAGCACCAGGGGGGGCTACAATGAGCAGTTCTTC. Its translation: CASSTRGGYNEQFF. The chain uses TRBV11-3 and TRBJ2-1; either TRBD1 or TRBD2 may fit D (7 bases each). Germline CDR1 reads SGHNT; CDR2 reads YENEEA. The ends were cut back, 5 bases at V and 3 bases at J, with 11 bases in the middle. This CDR3 has 14 residues.

CDR3 sequence (DNA): TGTGCCAGCAGCAAACTAACTTGGTACCAAGAGACCCAGTACTTC. Translating gives CASSKLTWYQETQYF. The chain is built from TRBV14 and TRBJ2-5; D gene uncertain. Germline CDR1 is SGHDN and CDR2 is FVKESK. Trimming removed 5 bases at V and 0 bases at J, with 13 bases between. The CDR3 consists of 15 residues.

The genes are TRBV5-5 and TRBJ2-7; tentatively, D is TRBD1 or TRBD2 (5 bases each). Deletions cut 4 bases from V and 0 bases from J, with 11 bases between. This CDR3 is 14 amino acids long. Germline lookup yields CDR1 SGHKS and CDR2 YYEKEE (reference sequence). The CDR3 DNA reads TGTGCCAGCAGCCCGGACGGGACCTCCTACGAGCAGTACTTC. Its translation is CASSPDGTSYEQYF.

This CDR3 reads CSVPTGGTGELFF. The CDR3, as DNA: TGCAGCGTTCCGACAGGGGGTACCGGGGAGCTGTTTTTT. The chain recombines TRBV29-1 with TRBJ2-2; the match to TRBD1 covers 9 bases. This CDR3 spans 13 amino acids. The V gene end was trimmed by 5 bases and the J gene end by 5 bases; junction bases not matched to a gene: 3. Germline V gene data show CDR1 as SQVTM and CDR2 as ANQGSEA.

Concerning this clone itself: The junction and the germline gene differ at one end; a read error may be behind it. The gene calls are TRBV18 and TRBJ2-2; D is unclear. The CDR3 spans 15 residues. Germline V gene lookup returns CDR1 KGHSH and CDR2 LQKENI. The CDR3: CASSPTQPKTGELFF. DNA for the CDR3: TGTGCCAGCTCACCCACCCAGCCGAAAACCGGGGAGCTGTTTTTT.

The chain employs TRBV29-1 and TRBJ1-2; 8 nucleotides line up with TRBD1. The J segment lost 0 bases and the V segment lost 6 bases, leaving 12 bases of the junction unmatched. This CDR3 is built from 16 residues. Germline CDR1 is SQVTM and CDR2 is ANQGSEA. CDR3 amino acids: CSVRTGHPNANYGYTF. For the CDR3, the DNA is TGCAGCGTGCGGACAGGGCACCCTAACGCTAACTATGGCTACACCTTC. Complete variable domain (other parts from reference TRBV29-1 and TRBJ1-2): SAVISQKPSRDICQRGTSLTIQCQVDSQVTMMFWYRQQPGQSLTLIATANQGSEATYESGFVIDKFPISRPNLTFSTLTVSNMSPEDSSIYLCSVRTGHPNANYGYTFGSGTRLTVV.

The V and J genes are TRBV27 and TRBJ1-4; D is undetermined. Germline loops: CDR1 MNHEY, CDR2 SMNVEV (reference sequence). Between the trimmed V and J ends, which lost 0 bases and 5 bases, there was a span of 7 bases. This CDR3 comprises 14 residues. For the CDR3, the DNA is TGTGCCAGCAGTTTATCGGGAGTGAATGAAAAACTGTTTTTT. Translated: CASSLSGVNEKLFF.